This is a list of T cell receptor beta chains from one sample in a study of T-cell memory formation after mild COVID-19. TCRdb fed the 5' RACE reads into MiXCR, producing one record per CDR3 protein. The data contain approximately 290,000 distinct CDR3 sequences, roughly 15% of them singletons. The sample was PBMCs or a T cell subset sorted from them (not recorded which). The receptors were sampled from a man between 18 and 35 years old who had mild COVID-19 (a few samples of this study predate the infection). Cell type and time point are not known. Each CDR3 is given with its conserved first and last residue. The order of the fields is V gene, D gene, J gene, clone size, CDR3 protein, CDR3 DNA. D genes are given only for firm matches. Expanded clones are given a class, and other clones once, few, many or no size at all.

TRBV4-2	.	TRBJ2-1	.	CASSQALDGRYNEQFF	TGTGCCAGCAGCCAAGCTTTGGACGGTCGATACAATGAGCAGTTCTTC
TRBV4-2	TRBD2	TRBJ2-3	.	CASSQESGGKTQYF	TGTGCCAGCAGCCAAGAATCGGGGGGGAAGACGCAGTATTTT
TRBV7-9	TRBD1	TRBJ1-1	.	CATPGQDKEDTEAFF	TGTGCCACTCCGGGACAGGATAAAGAGGACACTGAAGCTTTCTTT
TRBV28	.	TRBJ1-5	.	CASSTHGEGNQPQHF	TGTGCCAGCAGTACCCACGGGGAGGGCAATCAGCCCCAGCATTTT
TRBV11-2	.	TRBJ1-5	.	CASSLGRGRKNQPQHF	TGTGCCAGCAGCTTAGGGCGGGGGAGGAAGAATCAGCCCCAGCATTTT
TRBV4-3	.	TRBJ2-6	few	CASSQDPSGALSSGANVLTF	TGCGCCAGCAGCCAAGATCCGTCGGGGGCCCTGAGCTCTGGGGCCAACGTCCTGACTTTC
TRBV18	TRBD1	TRBJ2-1	.	CASSRDRDEQFF	TGTGCCAGCTCACGCGACAGGGATGAGCAGTTCTTC
TRBV3-1	.	TRBJ1-3	few	CASSPHRQVPGNTIYF	TGTGCCAGCAGCCCACATCGACAGGTACCTGGAAACACCATATATTTT
TRBV7-9	.	TRBJ2-1	few	CASWRGSGNEQFF	TGTGCCAGCTGGAGGGGCAGCGGGAATGAGCAGTTCTTC
TRBV12-3/TRBV12-4	.	TRBJ2-1	many	CASSFFGSNNEQFF	TGTGCCAGCAGTTTCTTCGGCAGTAACAATGAGCAGTTCTTC
TRBV29-1	.	TRBJ2-7	.	CSVRAGNRNEQYF	TGCAGCGTTCGAGCAGGGAATCGCAACGAGCAGTACTTC
TRBV29-1	.	TRBJ2-7	few	CSGSAGVKYEQYF	TGCAGCGGTTCGGCAGGGGTGAAGTACGAGCAGTACTTC
TRBV5-1	.	TRBJ2-3	many	CASSLATRSTDTQYF	TGCGCCAGCAGCTTGGCCACACGAAGCACAGATACGCAGTATTTT
TRBV20-1	TRBD1	TRBJ1-5	.	CSASVRGHGLGQPQHF	TGCAGTGCTAGTGTCAGGGGGCATGGGCTCGGTCAGCCCCAGCATTTT
TRBV13	.	TRBJ2-6	.	CASSTGFSGANVLTF	TGTGCCAGCAGCACAGGCTTCTCTGGGGCCAACGTCCTGACTTTC
TRBV7-2	.	TRBJ1-5	.	CASSLVGVTGTQPQHF	TGTGCCAGCAGCTTAGTCGGGGTTACAGGGACTCAGCCCCAGCATTTT
TRBV7-9	.	TRBJ2-6	few	CASRASSGANVLTF	TGTGCCAGCAGGGCAAGCTCTGGGGCCAACGTCCTGACTTTC
TRBV7-2	TRBD2	TRBJ2-3	few	CASSFSGQAGGRTDTQYF	TGTGCCAGCAGCTTTAGTGGCCAGGCGGGGGGGCGCACAGATACGCAGTATTTT
TRBV2	TRBD2	TRBJ2-5	.	CASSVLAGEYQETQYF	TGTGCCAGCAGTGTCCTAGCGGGGGAGTACCAAGAGACCCAGTACTTC
TRBV20-1	.	TRBJ2-3	many	CSARGSLRDTQYF	TGCAGTGCTAGGGGATCCCTCCGGGATACGCAGTATTTT
TRBV15	.	TRBJ2-5	.	CATSRVAKSQETQYF	TGTGCCACCAGCAGAGTGGCGAAGTCCCAAGAGACCCAGTACTTC
TRBV5-5	TRBD1	TRBJ2-1	many	CASSLTWTGGNEQFF	TGTGCCAGCAGCCTTACTTGGACAGGGGGCAATGAGCAGTTCTTC
TRBV5-1	TRBD1	TRBJ2-1	.	CASSLIPGQGFNEQFF	TGCGCCAGCAGCTTAATACCGGGACAGGGGTTCAATGAGCAGTTCTTC
TRBV7-2	TRBD2	TRBJ2-5	.	CASSLILAGLQETQYF	TGTGCCAGCAGCTTAATCCTAGCGGGGTTACAAGAGACCCAGTACTTC
TRBV4-1	TRBD2	TRBJ2-5	.	CASSRLGLAGGQRETQYF	TGCGCCAGCAGCCGACTAGGACTAGCGGGGGGGCAACGAGAGACCCAGTACTTC
TRBV29-1	.	TRBJ2-3	.	CSVGDRYSTDTQYF	TGCAGCGTTGGCGACAGGTACAGCACAGATACGCAGTATTTT
TRBV11-2	.	TRBJ1-5	.	CASSSSSGVNQPQHF	TGTGCCAGCAGCTCGTCTTCAGGGGTCAATCAGCCCCAGCATTTT
TRBV5-4	.	TRBJ2-6	.	CASSPGSAGWNSGANVLTF	TGTGCCAGCAGCCCAGGATCGGCCGGGTGGAATTCTGGGGCCAACGTCCTGACTTTC
TRBV12-3/TRBV12-4	.	TRBJ1-1	few	CASSPTAGAFF	TGTGCCAGCAGCCCGACCGCCGGAGCTTTCTTT
TRBV19	TRBD1	TRBJ1-2	.	CASSFSTGSSGYTF	TGTGCCAGTAGTTTCTCGACAGGGAGTTCTGGCTACACCTTC
TRBV2	TRBD1	TRBJ2-7	.	CASSLGQGVDEQYF	TGTGCCAGCAGTTTAGGCCAGGGGGTCGACGAGCAGTACTTC
TRBV4-1	TRBD1	TRBJ1-4	.	CASSNPTGTENEKLFF	TGCGCCAGCAGCAACCCTACCGGGACAGAGAATGAAAAACTGTTTTTT